Shown below are 26 T cell receptor beta chains from a single sample sequenced in a study of control samples from healthy donors and cancer patients. Profiled with immunoSEQ multiplex PCR; TCRdb holds only in-frame clones, not every one. The top ten hold roughly 3% of the sample, which has 120,000 or so clones, approximately 89% seen once. Sequenced material: blood. The receptors shown here come from a man in his sixties in good health.

The chain couples TRBV28 to TRBJ1-4; possibly TRBD1 for D (5 bases). Near its end, the DNA agrees better with TRBJ2-2, so the J call may be wrong. Germline assignment: CDR1 MDHEN and CDR2 SYDVKM. CDR3 length: 11 residues. The CDR3 region is CASSPGLELFF. The CDR3 nucleotides are TGTGCCAGCAGCCCAGGGCTGGAGCTGTTTTTT.

The chain recombines TRBV19 with TRBJ1-2; D remains unclear. The V gene's germline CDR1 is LNHDA and CDR2 SQIVND (reference sequence). V was shortened by 1 base and J by 5 bases, with 5 bases between the two germline ends. This CDR3 has 12 amino acids. The CDR3 is CASSIAGYGYTF. CDR3 sequence (DNA): TGTGCCAGTAGTATAGCCGGTTATGGCTACACCTTC.

DNA of the CDR3: TGCGCCAGCAGCTTGGCGGGCGGGGGGAACGCAGATACGCAGTATTTT. It codes for CASSLAGGGNADTQYF. The J gene is TRBJ2-3, the V gene TRBV5-1; 8 nucleotides line up with TRBD2. The J segment lost 4 bases and the V segment lost 0 bases, leaving 7 bases of the junction unmatched. Germline V lookup: CDR1 SGHRS, CDR2 YFSETQ. This CDR3 spans 16 amino acids.

The chain combines TRBV6-5 with TRBJ2-1; D not certain. Germline lookup yields CDR1 MNHEY and CDR2 SVGAGI. This CDR3 contains 14 residues. V was trimmed by 0 bases and J by 0 bases, leaving 3 bases between them. CDR3 loop: CASSYSSSYNEQFF. As DNA, the CDR3 is TGTGCCAGCAGTTACTCGAGCTCCTACAATGAGCAGTTCTTC.

This clone was recorded once. This sequence joins TRBV6-5 and TRBJ2-6; the D gene is possibly TRBD1 (6 bases). The CDR3 extends over 15 amino acids. Germline CDR1 is MNHEY and CDR2 is SVGAGI. Trimming cost V 8 bases and J 1 base, with 12 bases left between them. For the CDR3, the DNA is TGTGCCAGCGGGTTACAGGGTTCTGGGGCCAACGTCCTGACTTTC. The encoded protein is CASGLQGSGANVLTF.

The genes are TRBV15 and TRBJ1-1; no clear D. This CDR3 spans 14 amino acids. Germline V CDR1 and CDR2: LNHNV, YYDKDF (reference sequence). Deletions cut 5 bases from V and 1 base from J, with 11 bases between. This CDR3 reads CATSRSGTNTEAFF. The CDR3 DNA sequence: TGTGCCACCAGCCGGTCGGGTACGAACACTGAAGCTTTCTTT.

The CDR3 DNA follows: TGTGCCTGGAGTGCCTTCGCCGGGACAGGGCATCAGCCCCAGCATTTT. Its translation is CAWSAFAGTGHQPQHF. The V call is TRBV30, the J call TRBJ1-5; 9 bases map to TRBD1. Germline CDR1 reads GTSNPN; CDR2 reads SVGIG (reference sequence). The CDR3 is 16 residues long. The junction had 9 bases not matched to a gene; V was cut back by 1 base and J by 5 bases.

This chain joins TRBV19 and TRBJ2-3, with D possibly called TRBD1 or TRBD2 (7 bases each). V was cut by 5 bases and J by 0 bases, with 18 bases left in between. This CDR3 has 17 residues. From germline, CDR1 is LNHDA and CDR2 SQIVND (reference sequence). CDR3 protein: CASSDNSGGGSTDTQYF. The CDR3 DNA reads TGTGCCAGTAGTGACAATTCAGGGGGGGGTAGCACAGATACGCAGTATTTT.

The chain carries TRBV18 and TRBJ2-1; D gene uncertain. Germline V CDR1 and CDR2: KGHSH, LQKENI. The ends were cut back, 3 bases at V and 8 bases at J, with 17 bases in the middle. The CDR3 has 15 amino acids. The CDR3 coding sequence is TGTGCCAGCTCACCGCGTGTTGGGCTTGTGGATGAGCAGTTCTTC. Translation: CASSPRVGLVDEQFF.

This chain joins TRBV6-1 and TRBJ1-4; tentatively, D is TRBD1 (6 bases). CDR3 length: 16 residues. Trimming shortened V by 2 bases and J by 8 bases, and 18 bases separated the two germline ends. In germline, CDR1 is MNHNS, CDR2 SASEGT. The CDR3 DNA reads as TGTGCCAGCAGTGAATTCCGACAGGCGATGGCCGAAAAACTGTTTTTT. Its translation is CASSEFRQAMAEKLFF.

The chain has TRBV29-1 and TRBJ1-1, with D possibly matching TRBD1 (6 bases). V was trimmed by 7 bases and J by 5 bases, leaving 14 bases between them. Germline V gene lookup returns CDR1 SQVTM and CDR2 ANQGSEA. This CDR3 contains 12 residues. The CDR3 loop reads CSGGGATTEAFF. CDR3 nucleotides: TGCAGCGGCGGGGGGGCGACTACTGAAGCTTTCTTT.

The chain joins TRBV10-1 to TRBJ2-1, with 8 bases that match TRBD2. The J segment lost 9 bases and the V segment lost 4 bases, leaving 5 bases of the junction unmatched. CDR3 length: 13 residues. Germline CDR1 WNHNN, CDR2 SYGVQD (reference sequence). In DNA, the CDR3 is TGCGCCAGCAGTGTGATTAGCGGGGCTGAGCAGTTCTTC. It translates to CASSVISGAEQFF.

V is TRBV18 and J is TRBJ2-3; 10 nucleotides agree with TRBD1. V lost 3 bases to trimming and J lost 4 bases; unmatched junction nucleotides: 10. The CDR3 is 17 residues long. Germline assignment: CDR1 KGHSH and CDR2 LQKENI. CDR3 loop: CASSPYSTGGAADTQYF. CDR3 DNA: TGTGCCAGCTCACCCTACTCGACAGGGGGCGCGGCAGATACGCAGTATTTT.

This rearrangement joins TRBV7-3 to TRBJ2-3, with D possibly TRBD2 on 6 matching bases. The CDR3 extends over 13 amino acids. CDR1 is SGHTA, CDR2 FQGTGA, per germline. The V end lost 8 bases, the J end lost 2 bases, and 11 bases lay between the germline ends. CDR3 in amino acids: CASRGGATDTQYF. The DNA of the CDR3 is TGTGCCAGCCGAGGCGGGGCCACAGATACGCAGTATTTT.

The rearrangement links TRBV7-2 to TRBJ1-3; no reliable D call. This CDR3 comprises 13 residues. The V gene lost 6 bases and the J gene lost 3 bases, with 9 bases spanning the gap. From germline, CDR1 is SGHTA and CDR2 FQGNSA. For the CDR3, the DNA is TGTGCCAGCAGGCATGGGTTTGGAAACACCATATATTTT. Translated: CASRHGFGNTIYF. Looking up the rest from reference TRBV7-2 and TRBJ1-3 gives the full variable domain: GAGVSQSPSNKVTEKGKDVELRCDPISGHTALYWYRQSLGQGLEFLIYFQGNSAPDKSGLPSDRFSAERTGGSVSTLTIQRTQQEDSAVYLCASRHGFGNTIYFGEGSWLTVV.

The chain carries TRBV5-1 and TRBJ1-1; tentatively, D is TRBD1 (5 bases). Trimming removed 4 bases from V and 2 bases from J, with 15 bases in between. The CDR3 loop spans 15 amino acids. Germline values: CDR1 SGHRS, CDR2 YFSETQ. The CDR3, as DNA: TGCGCCAGCAGCCAAGTCGGGGGTACCAACACTGAAGCTTTCTTT. This codes for CASSQVGGTNTEAFF.

This chain connects TRBV6-1 to TRBJ1-1, with D uncertain. The CDR3 has 15 amino acids. In germline, CDR1 is MNHNS, CDR2 SASEGT. V lost 1 base to trimming and J lost 0 bases, with 9 bases between them. This chain's CDR3 is CASSEGRDMNTEAFF. For the CDR3, the DNA is TGTGCCAGCAGTGAAGGTCGGGATATGAACACTGAAGCTTTCTTT.

This chain links TRBV5-5 with TRBJ1-6, with 9 bases matching TRBD1. This CDR3 has 16 residues. The V and J ends lost 5 bases and 0 bases, in that order; junction bases with no gene match: 3. CDR1 and CDR2 from the germline V gene are SGHKS and YYEKEE (reference sequence). CDR3 region: CASRTTGGSYNSPLHF. As DNA, the CDR3 is TGTGCCAGCAGAACGACAGGGGGCTCCTATAATTCACCCCTCCACTTT.

V and J are TRBV28 and TRBJ1-2; D might be TRBD1 (5 bases). V was cut by 9 bases and J by 0 bases, with 11 bases left in between. This CDR3 contains 13 residues. The germline gives CDR1 MDHEN, CDR2 SYDVKM. This CDR3 is CASTRQSNYGYTF. The CDR3 DNA follows: TGTGCCAGTACAAGACAGTCTAACTATGGCTACACCTTC.

The genes are TRBV7-8 and TRBJ1-1; D unresolved. Per the germline V gene, CDR1 is SGHVS and CDR2 is FQNEAQ. The CDR3 is 13 amino acids. The V gene lost 4 bases and the J gene lost 0 bases, with 6 bases spanning the gap. CDR3 nucleotide sequence: TGTGCCAGCAGCTCGCCAGTGAACACTGAAGCTTTCTTT. Translating it yields CASSSPVNTEAFF.

J is TRBJ2-3 and V is TRBV7-9, with unresolved D. Germline lookup yields CDR1 SEHNR and CDR2 FQNEAQ (reference sequence). The CDR3 spans 13 residues. Trimming removed 1 base at V and 4 bases at J, with 6 bases between. The CDR3 loop reads CASSLGNADTQYF. CDR3 in DNA: TGTGCCAGCAGCTTAGGCAACGCAGATACGCAGTATTTT.

CDR3 loop: CASSQESTGIGNTIYF. The CDR3, as DNA: TGTGCCAGCAGCCAAGAATCAACAGGGATTGGAAACACCATATATTTT. V gene TRBV3-1 (or the pseudogene TRBV3-2) combines with J gene TRBJ1-3, with TRBD1 as a possible D gene (6 bases). The CDR3 runs 16 residues. Trimming took 0 bases from V and 3 from J, leaving 12 bases between them. The germline V gene encodes CDR1 LGHDT and CDR2 YNNKEL (reference sequence).

CDR3 nucleotides: TGTGCCAGCAGCATATCCCGGGACAAATACAATGAGCAGTTCTTC. Protein product: CASSISRDKYNEQFF. This rearrangement joins TRBV7-7 to TRBJ2-1; tentative D call: TRBD1 (6 bases). Germline CDR1 is SSHAT and CDR2 is FNYEAQ (reference sequence). V lost 5 bases to trimming and J lost 4 bases, with 15 bases between them. The CDR3 totals 15 residues.

The chain has TRBV18 and TRBJ2-5; TRBD1 aligns across 8 bases. J was trimmed by 4 bases and V by 3 bases; bases with no gene match: 7. Germline CDR1 reads KGHSH; CDR2 reads LQKENI. The CDR3 length is 15 residues. CDR3: CASSPISTGGETQYF. CDR3 nucleotides: TGTGCCAGCTCACCGATTTCTACAGGGGGAGAGACCCAGTACTTC.

The chain recombines TRBV6-1 with TRBJ2-4; D call uncertain. CDR1 and CDR2 (germline): MNHNS, SASEGT. The CDR3 covers 13 residues. The germline V and J ends were trimmed by 0 bases and 1 base, with 1 base remaining between them. In DNA form, the CDR3 reads TGTGCCAGCAGTGAAGCGGCCAAAAACATTCAGTACTTC. Translated, it gives CASSEAAKNIQYF.

The genes are TRBV10-2 and TRBJ1-1; 7 bases align to TRBD1. Germline CDR1 is WSHSY and CDR2 is SAAADI. The junction had 6 bases not matched to a gene; V was cut back by 6 bases and J by 5 bases. The length of the CDR3 is 13 residues. This CDR3 is CASRTGQLTEAFF. CDR3 DNA sequence: TGCGCCAGCAGGACAGGGCAATTGACTGAAGCTTTCTTT.